This T cell receptor beta chain was retrieved from a study of regulatory T cells in long-lasting Graves disease. Broader study findings: Persistent patients shared about 2,800 public clonotypes among themselves. Newly diagnosed patients shared fewer, at about 890. Persistent disease exhibited a predilection for TRBV28, TRBJ1-2 and TRBJ2-5.

This clonotype was recorded at least ten times. Its target is unknown. Sample time point: newly diagnosed GD, antithyroid drugs for less than 3 months. Making the TCR library involved RNA that had been extracted from PBMCs. Germline assignment: CDR1 SGHRS and CDR2 YFSETQ. The V end was cut by 2 bases, the J end by 9 bases, with 18 bases between. The CDR3 loop spans 15 amino acids. Combining iRepertoire HTBI primers with Arm-PCR of CDR3 regions, the authors built TCR beta libraries. TCRdb used MiXCR to reprocess the multiplex PCR reads, holding one entry per CDR3 protein. The sample lists 450,000 to 500,000 distinct CDR3 sequences; 16% were seen once. The sample was also reused in another study, on T cells in Graves' hyperthyroidism and ophthalmopathy. That report notes: Absent ophthalmopathy progression within 18 months defined stable Graves' hyperthyroidism.

The sample here was peripheral blood mononuclear cells (PBMCs), taken at new diagnosis, from a patient treated with antithyroid drugs. This chain joins TRBV5-1 and TRBJ2-1, with D perhaps matching TRBD1 (5 bases). The source of this sequence is a man aged 40-49 years with Graves disease. CDR3 sequence reads: CASSFRAGYTGEQFF. The CDR3, as DNA: TGCGCCAGCAGCTTCCGTGCAGGGTATACGGGTGAGCAGTTCTTC.